One and the same sample provided the 16 T cell receptor beta chains below, sequenced in a study. One entry per CDR3 protein, called by TCRdb with MiXCR from the 5' RACE reads. Of about 54,000 distinct CDR3 sequences in the sample, 17% were seen once. Sequencing input: naive CD4+ T cells sorted from blood. Subset: naive CD4+ T cells, CD4+CD45RA+CD25-. Source of these receptors: a female donor with breast cancer.

This clonotype was seen at least ten times. CDR3 sequence reads: CASSLALAEQFF. The CDR3 DNA follows: TGTGCCAGCAGTTTAGCCTTGGCTGAGCAGTTCTTC. The rearrangement links TRBV12-3 or TRBV12-4 to TRBJ2-1; D not resolved. Between the trimmed V and J ends, which lost 0 bases and 9 bases, there was a span of 6 bases. The CDR3 sequence is 12 residues long.

This clonotype has a handful of counts. The rearrangement links TRBV20-1 to TRBJ2-4; D not certain. The V and J ends lost 6 bases and 6 bases respectively, with 18 bases between them. CDR3 length equals 14 residues. Per germline, CDR1 DFQATT and CDR2 SNEGSKA (reference sequence). The CDR3 sequence: CSASPGDRGNIQYF. The CDR3 DNA reads as TGCAGTGCGTCCCCTGGAGATCGTGGAAACATTCAGTACTTC.

In this sample, this clonotype turned up a few times. The chain recombines TRBV6-6 with TRBJ2-2; 7 nucleotides agree with TRBD2. The germline V gene has CDR1 MNHNY and CDR2 SVGAGI (reference sequence). This CDR3 spans 15 amino acids. The ends lost 2 bases at V and 2 bases at J; junction bases unmatched: 2. CDR3 loop: CASSYSGKNTGELFF. CDR3 nucleotide sequence: TGTGCCAGCAGTTACAGCGGGAAAAACACCGGGGAGCTGTTTTTT.

This clonotype came up many times. The chain uses TRBV5-1 and TRBJ2-3; TRBD2 might be the D (6 bases). CDR1 is SGHRS, CDR2 YFSETQ, per germline. V lost 4 bases, J lost 5 bases, and 14 bases lay in between. CDR3 length: 14 residues. The CDR3 nucleotides read TGCGCCAGCAGCAGGTCGGGAGAGGGAGATACGCAGTATTTT. This gives the protein CASSRSGEGDTQYF.

In its sample, this clonotype was seen a few times. CDR3 in DNA: TGTGCCAGCAGCTATGTGACTAGCACAGATACGCAGTATTTT. This sequence encodes CASSYVTSTDTQYF. V and J are TRBV7-9 and TRBJ2-3; D is unresolved. Trimming pared 4 bases from V and 0 bases from J, leaving 8 bases between. Germline CDR1 reads SEHNR; CDR2 reads FQNEAQ (reference sequence). This CDR3 is built from 14 residues.

The rearrangement links TRBV7-2 to TRBJ1-6; the D is unclear. The ends were cut back, 4 bases at V and 13 bases at J, with 17 bases in the middle. Germline lookup yields CDR1 SGHTA and CDR2 FQGNSA. This CDR3 has 14 residues. The CDR3 DNA is TGTGCCAGCAGCTCCTACCAGGAGGCAGCGCCCCTCCACTTT. This codes for CASSSYQEAAPLHF. The full variable domain, its missing parts supplied by reference TRBV7-2 and TRBJ1-6, is GAGVSQSPSNKVTEKGKDVELRCDPISGHTALYWYRQSLGQGLEFLIYFQGNSAPDKSGLPSDRFSAERTGGSVSTLTIQRTQQEDSAVYLCASSSYQEAAPLHFGNGTRLTVT.

For this clonotype: The junction differs from germline at one of its ends, possibly a read error. The chain joins TRBV5-1 to TRBJ2-7; 7 bases align to TRBD1. Germline V lookup: CDR1 SGHRS, CDR2 YFSETQ. The CDR3 has 15 residues. The DNA of the CDR3 is TGTGCCAGCAGCACGAAGACAGGGACCAGAGTATTGCAGTACTTC. Translating it yields CASSTKTGTRVLQYF. The whole variable domain, filled in from reference TRBV5-1 and TRBJ2-7, reads KAGVTQTPRYLIKTRGQQVTLSCSPISGHRSVSWYQQTPGQGLQFLFEYFSETQRNKGNFPGRFSGRQFSNSRSEMNVSTLELGDSALYLCASSTKTGTRVLQYFGPGTRLTVT.

The sample holds a few counts of this clonotype. CDR3 residues: CASSTGEMNEQFF. CDR3 nucleotide sequence: TGTGCCAGCTCAACAGGGGAGATGAATGAGCAGTTCTTC. The gene calls are TRBV18 and TRBJ2-1, with 7 bases aligning to TRBD1. The CDR3 is 13 residues long. Unmatched junction bases numbered 5, after V lost 5 bases and J lost 7 bases. Germline V gives CDR1 KGHSH, CDR2 LQKENI.

This clonotype was seen a handful of times. The V call is TRBV7-2, the J call TRBJ1-5; maybe TRBD1 (6 bases). Germline values: CDR1 SGHTA, CDR2 FQGNSA. This CDR3 comprises 14 residues. V lost 1 base to trimming and J lost 7 bases, with 11 bases between them. CDR3 loop: CASSLDREWQPQHF. Here the CDR3 DNA reads TGTGCCAGCAGCTTAGACAGGGAGTGGCAGCCCCAGCATTTT.

J is TRBJ1-1 and V is TRBV12-3 or TRBV12-4; D might be TRBD1 (6 bases). This CDR3 contains 14 residues. V was pared by 5 bases and J by 6 bases, with 16 bases between. CDR3 loop: CASSISDPGAEAFF. CDR3 DNA sequence: TGTGCCAGCAGTATCTCGGACCCAGGGGCTGAAGCTTTCTTT.

This clonotype was seen at least ten times. V is TRBV7-2 and J is TRBJ1-2; tentatively, D is TRBD1 (5 bases). The CDR3 length is 13 residues. The germline CDR1 and CDR2 sequences are SGHTA and FQGNSA. Trimming removed 0 bases at V and 3 bases at J, with 5 bases between. The CDR3: CASSLAGDYGYTF. The CDR3, as DNA: TGTGCCAGCAGCTTAGCAGGGGACTATGGCTACACCTTC.

This clonotype was detected ten times or more. The gene calls are TRBV6-5 and TRBJ1-1; no clear D. Looked up from germline, CDR1 is MNHEY and CDR2 is SVGAGI. Between the trimmed V and J ends, which lost 0 bases and 1 base, there was a span of 6 bases. The CDR3 contains 14 residues. The CDR3 DNA sequence: TGTGCCAGCAGTTACTCGCCGGGGAACACTGAAGCTTTCTTT. It translates to CASSYSPGNTEAFF.

Only a few counts were recorded for this clonotype. The chain employs TRBV3-1 and TRBJ1-2; unclear D gene. The V end lost 1 base, the J end lost 6 bases, and 9 bases lay between the germline ends. CDR1 and CDR2 from the germline V gene are LGHDT and YNNKEL (reference sequence). The CDR3 is made up of 13 amino acids. CDR3 protein: CASSQGTANGYTF. The CDR3 DNA reads as TGTGCCAGCAGCCAAGGAACAGCTAATGGCTACACCTTC.

This clonotype was observed many times. This chain joins TRBV7-2 and TRBJ2-7; 9 nucleotides align to TRBD2. The CDR3 totals 14 residues. The V gene end was trimmed by 6 bases and the J gene end by 2 bases; junction bases not matched to a gene: 5. Germline values: CDR1 SGHTA, CDR2 FQGNSA. The CDR3 spells CASSVIAGAYEQYF. CDR3 nucleotides: TGTGCCAGCAGTGTTATAGCGGGAGCCTACGAGCAGTACTTC.

The CDR3 region is CASSSYTSGETQYF. The CDR3 bases are TGTGCCAGCAGCTCCTATACTAGCGGAGAGACCCAGTACTTC. This chain links TRBV7-8 with TRBJ2-5, with 8 bases identical to TRBD2. CDR3 length: 14 amino acids. Trimming at V came to 4 bases and at J to 4 bases, leaving 5 bases not matched to a gene. Germline V gives CDR1 SGHVS, CDR2 FQNEAQ. Drawing the rest from reference TRBV7-8 and TRBJ2-5, the complete variable domain is GAGVSQSPRYKVAKRGQDVALRCDPISGHVSLFWYQQALGQGPEFLTYFQNEAQLDKSGLPSDRFFAERPEGSVSTLKIQRTQQEDSAVYLCASSSYTSGETQYFGPGTRLLVL.

The rearrangement links TRBV6-1 to TRBJ1-1, with D uncertain. The V end lost 2 bases, the J end lost 1 base, and 11 bases lay between the germline ends. Looked up from germline, CDR1 is MNHNS and CDR2 is SASEGT. The CDR3 runs 15 residues. The CDR3 DNA sequence: TGTGCCAGCAGTGAACCGCGCACGGGGAACACTGAAGCTTTCTTT. Translation: CASSEPRTGNTEAFF.